This T cell receptor (beta chain) was sequenced during a study of CD8+CD57+ T cells in acquired aplastic anemia. Both TCR beta VDJ combination and CDR3 sequence profiling were carried out. Genomic DNA was the template for this profiling. TCRdb reprocessed the reads via MiXCR and lists one record per CDR3 protein. The sample has hundreds of thousands of distinct CDR3 sequences, 55% to 70% seen once. This CDR3 has 16 residues. Germline-derived CDR1 and CDR2 are SGDLS and YYNGEE. Trimming cost V 5 bases and J 7 bases, with 22 bases left between them. The material sequenced was sorted CD4+, CD8+, or CD8+CD57+ T cells (not recorded which) from PBMCs. The chain couples TRBV9 to TRBJ1-5; D unresolved. The TCR comes from a human donor in good health, serving as a control. CDR3: CASSSIAAYSEQPQHF. CDR3 in DNA: TGTGCCAGCAGTTCGATTGCCGCATATAGCGAGCAGCCCCAGCATTTT. Looking up the rest from reference TRBV9 and TRBJ1-5 gives the full variable domain: DSGVTQTPKHLITATGQRVTLRCSPRSGDLSVYWYQQSLDQGLQFLIQYYNGEERAKGNILERFSAQQFPDLHSELNLSSLELGDSALYFCASSSIAAYSEQPQHFGDGTRLSIL.